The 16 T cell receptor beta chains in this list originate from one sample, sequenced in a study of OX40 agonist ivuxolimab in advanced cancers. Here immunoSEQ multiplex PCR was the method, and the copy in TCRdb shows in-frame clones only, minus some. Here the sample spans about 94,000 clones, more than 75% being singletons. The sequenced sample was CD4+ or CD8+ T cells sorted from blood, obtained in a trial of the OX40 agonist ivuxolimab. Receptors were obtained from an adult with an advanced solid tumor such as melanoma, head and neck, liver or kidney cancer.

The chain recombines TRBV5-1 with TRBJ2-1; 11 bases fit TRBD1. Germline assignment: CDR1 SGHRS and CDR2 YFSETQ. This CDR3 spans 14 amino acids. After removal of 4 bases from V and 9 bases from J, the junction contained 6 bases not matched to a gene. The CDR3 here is CASSIGQGAREQFF. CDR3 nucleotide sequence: TGCGCCAGCAGCATAGGACAGGGGGCGCGTGAGCAGTTCTTC. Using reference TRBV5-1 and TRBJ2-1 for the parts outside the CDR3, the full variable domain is KAGVTQTPRYLIKTRGQQVTLSCSPISGHRSVSWYQQTPGQGLQFLFEYFSETQRNKGNFPGRFSGRQFSNSRSEMNVSTLELGDSALYLCASSIGQGAREQFFGPGTRLTVL.

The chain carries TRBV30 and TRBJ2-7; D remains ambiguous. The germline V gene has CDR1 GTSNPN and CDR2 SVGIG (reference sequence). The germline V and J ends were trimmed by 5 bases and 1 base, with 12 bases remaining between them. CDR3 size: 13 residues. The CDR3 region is CAWQRALSYEQYF. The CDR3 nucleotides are TGTGCCTGGCAAAGGGCTTTGTCCTACGAGCAGTACTTC.

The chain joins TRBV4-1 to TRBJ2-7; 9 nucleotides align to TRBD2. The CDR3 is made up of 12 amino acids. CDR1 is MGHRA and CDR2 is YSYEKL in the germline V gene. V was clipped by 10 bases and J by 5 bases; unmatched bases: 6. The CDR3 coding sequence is TGCGCCACCAACTTAGCGGGAGACGAGCAGTACTTC. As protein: CATNLAGDEQYF.

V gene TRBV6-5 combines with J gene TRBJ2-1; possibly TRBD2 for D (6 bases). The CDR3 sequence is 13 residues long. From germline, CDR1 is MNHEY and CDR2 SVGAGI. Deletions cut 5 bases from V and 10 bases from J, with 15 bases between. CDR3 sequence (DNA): TGTGCCAGCAGTACGAGGACTACTCGCGAGCAGTTCTTC. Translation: CASSTRTTREQFF.

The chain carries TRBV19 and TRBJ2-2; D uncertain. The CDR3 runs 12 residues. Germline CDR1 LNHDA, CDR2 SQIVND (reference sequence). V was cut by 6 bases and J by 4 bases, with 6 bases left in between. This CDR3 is CASSPITGELFF. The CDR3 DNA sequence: TGTGCCAGTAGCCCGATCACCGGGGAGCTGTTTTTT.

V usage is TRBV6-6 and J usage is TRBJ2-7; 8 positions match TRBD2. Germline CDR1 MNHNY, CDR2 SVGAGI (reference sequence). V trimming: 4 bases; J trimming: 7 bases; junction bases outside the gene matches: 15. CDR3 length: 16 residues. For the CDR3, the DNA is TGTGCCAGCAGTTCCACGAGGAGCGGGAGAGTGAAAGAGCAGTACTTC. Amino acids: CASSSTRSGRVKEQYF.

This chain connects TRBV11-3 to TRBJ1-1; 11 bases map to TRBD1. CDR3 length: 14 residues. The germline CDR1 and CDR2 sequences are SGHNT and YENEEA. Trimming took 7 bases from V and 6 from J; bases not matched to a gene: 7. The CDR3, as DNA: TGTGCCAGCAACGGACAGGGGGCTCCATCTGAAGCTTTCTTT. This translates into CASNGQGAPSEAFF. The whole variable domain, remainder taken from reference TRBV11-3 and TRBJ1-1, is EAGVVQSPRYKIIEKKQPVAFWCNPISGHNTLYWYLQNLGQGPELLIRYENEEAVDDSQLPKDRFSAERLKGVDSTLKIQPAELGDSAVYLCASNGQGAPSEAFFGQGTRLTVV.

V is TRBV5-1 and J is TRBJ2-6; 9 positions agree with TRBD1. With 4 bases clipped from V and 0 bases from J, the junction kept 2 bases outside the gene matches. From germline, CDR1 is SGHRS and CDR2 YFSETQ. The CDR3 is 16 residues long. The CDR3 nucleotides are TGCGCCAGCAGCGTGGGACAGGGCTCTGGGGCCAACGTCCTGACTTTC. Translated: CASSVGQGSGANVLTF.

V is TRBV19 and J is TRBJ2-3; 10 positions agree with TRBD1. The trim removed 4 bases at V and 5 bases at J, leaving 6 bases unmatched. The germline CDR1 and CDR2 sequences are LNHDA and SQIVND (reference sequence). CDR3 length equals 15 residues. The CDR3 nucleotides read TGTGCCAGTAGTACGACAGGGGGCGCGGGAGATACGCAGTATTTT. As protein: CASSTTGGAGDTQYF. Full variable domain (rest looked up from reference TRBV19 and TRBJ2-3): DGGITQSPKYLFRKEGQNVTLSCEQNLNHDAMYWYRQDPGQGLRLIYYSQIVNDFQKGDIAEGYSVSREKKESFPLTVTSAQKNPTAFYLCASSTTGGAGDTQYFGPGTRLTVL.

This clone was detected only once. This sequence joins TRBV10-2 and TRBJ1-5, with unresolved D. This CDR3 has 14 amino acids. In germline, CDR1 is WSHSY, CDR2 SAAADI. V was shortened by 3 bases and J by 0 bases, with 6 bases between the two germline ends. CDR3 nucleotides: TGCGCCAGCAGTGACTGGGGTAGCAATCAGCCCCAGCATTTT. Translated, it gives CASSDWGSNQPQHF.

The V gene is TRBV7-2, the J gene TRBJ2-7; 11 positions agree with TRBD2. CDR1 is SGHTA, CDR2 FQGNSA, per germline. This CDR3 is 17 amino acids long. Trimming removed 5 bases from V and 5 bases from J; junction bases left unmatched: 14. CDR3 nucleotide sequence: TGTGCCAGCAGCAAGCGAGGTACTAGCGGGAGAGCAAACGAGCAGTACTTC. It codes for CASSKRGTSGRANEQYF.

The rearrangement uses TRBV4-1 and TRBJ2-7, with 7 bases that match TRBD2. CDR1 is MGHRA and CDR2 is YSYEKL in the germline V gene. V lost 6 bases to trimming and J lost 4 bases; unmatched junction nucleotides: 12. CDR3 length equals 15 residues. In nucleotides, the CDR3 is TGCGCCAGCAGAGACTCTTCGCGGGAGTGGTACGAGCAGTACTTC. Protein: CASRDSSREWYEQYF.

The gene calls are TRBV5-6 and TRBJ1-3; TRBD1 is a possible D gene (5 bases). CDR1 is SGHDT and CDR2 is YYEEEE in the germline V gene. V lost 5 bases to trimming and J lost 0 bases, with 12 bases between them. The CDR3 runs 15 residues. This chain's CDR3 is CASRKGTSSGNTIYF. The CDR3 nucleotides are TGTGCCAGCAGAAAGGGGACTTCCTCTGGAAACACCATATATTTT.

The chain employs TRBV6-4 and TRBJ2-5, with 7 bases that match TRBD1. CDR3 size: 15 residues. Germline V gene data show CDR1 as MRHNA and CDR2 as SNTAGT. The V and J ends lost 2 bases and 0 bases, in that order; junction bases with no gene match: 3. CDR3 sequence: CASSDPTGYQETQYF. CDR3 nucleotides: TGTGCCAGCAGTGACCCGACAGGGTACCAAGAGACCCAGTACTTC.

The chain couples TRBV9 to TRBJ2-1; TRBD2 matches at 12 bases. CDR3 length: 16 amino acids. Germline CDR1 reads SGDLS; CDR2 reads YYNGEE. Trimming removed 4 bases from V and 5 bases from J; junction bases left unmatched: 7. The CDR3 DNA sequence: TGTGCCAGCAGCCAATCGGGACTAGCGGGTAACAATGAGCAGTTCTTC. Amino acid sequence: CASSQSGLAGNNEQFF. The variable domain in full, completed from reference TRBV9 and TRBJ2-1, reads DSGVTQTPKHLITATGQRVTLRCSPRSGDLSVYWYQQSLDQGLQFLIQYYNGEERAKGNILERFSAQQFPDLHSELNLSSLELGDSALYFCASSQSGLAGNNEQFFGPGTRLTVL.

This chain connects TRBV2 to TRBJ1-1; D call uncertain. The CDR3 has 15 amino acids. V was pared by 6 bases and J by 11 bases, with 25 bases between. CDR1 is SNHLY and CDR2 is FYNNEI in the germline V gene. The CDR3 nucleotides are TGTGCCAGCAGCGCGTCCCATACTTCCTCCGTGTGGGCTTTCTTT. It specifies CASSASHTSSVWAFF.